Listed here are 26 T cell receptor beta chains from one sample, sequenced in a study of T-cell memory formation after mild COVID-19. TCRdb passed the 5' RACE reads through MiXCR, listing each CDR3 protein once. The sample includes approximately 54,000 distinct CDR3 sequences, more than 10% of them seen just once. The sequenced sample consisted of PBMCs or a T cell subset sorted from them (not recorded which). The origin of the receptors is a man aged 18 to 29 who had mild COVID-19 (a few samples of this study predate the infection). Cell type and time point are not known.

The CDR3 nucleotides read TGCGCCAGCAGCCAAGTCCAGGATGGGACTGAAGCTTTCTTT. Translating it yields CASSQVQDGTEAFF. The chain is built from TRBV4-1 and TRBJ1-1; D unresolved. Germline V gene data show CDR1 as MGHRA and CDR2 as YSYEKL. The CDR3 totals 14 residues. The V end lost 1 base, the J end lost 5 bases, and 11 bases lay between the germline ends.

This clonotype has at least ten counts. The chain is built from TRBV6-5 and TRBJ2-3, with 9 bases fitting TRBD1. The germline gives CDR1 MNHEY, CDR2 SVGAGI. The trim removed 2 bases at V and 5 bases at J, leaving 11 bases unmatched. The CDR3 has 17 residues. The chain's CDR3 is CASSYPPSPGQGDTQYF. The CDR3 DNA follows: TGTGCCAGCAGTTACCCACCATCGCCGGGACAGGGAGATACGCAGTATTTT.

This clonotype has just a few counts. Here the CDR3 reads CASNEQYF. CDR3 nucleotides: TGTGCCAGCAATGAGCAGTACTTC. The chain has TRBV6-2 or TRBV6-3 and TRBJ2-7; no clear D. Looked up from germline, CDR1 is MNHEY and CDR2 is SVGEGT. The V end lost 7 bases, the J end lost 7 bases, and 2 bases lay between the germline ends. There are 8 residues in the CDR3.

This clonotype was detected a few times. The chain uses TRBV29-1 and TRBJ2-5; D assignment may be TRBD1 or TRBD2 (5 bases each). The germline V gene encodes CDR1 SQVTM and CDR2 ANQGSEA. The ends were cut back, 4 bases at V and 5 bases at J, with 8 bases in the middle. The CDR3 has 11 residues. CDR3 nucleotide sequence: TGCAGCGTTGGGGGGACGGAGACCCAGTACTTC. Translating it yields CSVGGTETQYF.

This clonotype turned up a few times. The rearrangement joins TRBV7-9 to TRBJ1-1; D remains ambiguous. The CDR3 runs 12 residues. Trimming pared 3 bases from V and 6 bases from J, leaving 8 bases between. Germline V gene lookup returns CDR1 SEHNR and CDR2 FQNEAQ (reference sequence). The CDR3 DNA sequence: TGTGCCAGCAGCTTTGATTCATCTGAAGCTTTCTTT. It encodes CASSFDSSEAFF.

Details on this clonotype: A clone one base away is much larger, so this may be a read error. V usage is TRBV4-1 and J usage is TRBJ2-1; maybe TRBD1 (7 bases). Germline CDR1 is MGHRA and CDR2 is YSYEKL. The ends were cut back, 0 bases at V and 3 bases at J, with 9 bases in the middle. CDR3 length equals 15 residues. Written as DNA, the CDR3 is TGCGCCAGCAGCCAAGATCAGGGGGGCTACAATGAGCAGTTCTTC. Protein: CASSQDQGGYNEQFF.

This clonotype occurred many times. The rearrangement uses TRBV12-3 or TRBV12-4 and TRBJ2-3; 8 positions agree with TRBD1. The V gene end was trimmed by 7 bases and the J gene end by 4 bases; junction bases not matched to a gene: 13. The CDR3 spans 16 residues. The CDR3 spells CASTRSGRGRPDTQYF. In DNA form, the CDR3 reads TGTGCCAGCACCCGGAGTGGCAGGGGGCGTCCAGATACGCAGTATTTT.

The J gene is TRBJ1-2, the V gene TRBV4-1; a possible D gene is TRBD1 (6 bases). The V gene lost 4 bases and the J gene lost 5 bases, with 14 bases spanning the gap. The CDR3 runs 14 residues. The germline gives CDR1 MGHRA, CDR2 YSYEKL. CDR3 sequence: CASSLPGAGYGYTF. DNA for the CDR3: TGCGCCAGCAGCCTCCCAGGGGCGGGGTATGGCTACACCTTC.

This clonotype was recorded many times. The chain couples TRBV12-3 or TRBV12-4 to TRBJ2-3; D possibly corresponds to TRBD1 (6 bases). This CDR3 has 17 residues. Trimming pared 4 bases from V and 4 bases from J, leaving 21 bases between. The CDR3 region is CASSYTGTLTPSDTQYF. The CDR3 DNA sequence: TGTGCCAGCAGTTATACCGGGACACTCACTCCTTCAGATACGCAGTATTTT.

This clonotype was detected only a few times. The chain uses TRBV20-1 and TRBJ2-2; 7 positions agree with TRBD1. Per the germline V gene, CDR1 is DFQATT and CDR2 is SNEGSKA (reference sequence). Germline trimming cut 0 bases from V and 4 bases from J; bases unmatched to any gene: 8. This CDR3 region has 16 residues. The CDR3 region is CSARDPRQGSTGELFF. The DNA of the CDR3 is TGCAGTGCTAGAGACCCTAGACAGGGCAGCACCGGGGAGCTGTTTTTT.

This clonotype was recorded a few times. V usage is TRBV12-3 or TRBV12-4 and J usage is TRBJ1-1; D is unclear. This CDR3 spans 14 amino acids. V lost 7 bases and J lost 1, with 13 bases in between. CDR3 sequence reads: CASIRYMGNTEAFF. The CDR3 bases are TGTGCCAGCATCCGGTATATGGGGAACACTGAAGCTTTCTTT.

Note on this clonotype: The junction shows a germline mismatch at one end, possibly a read error. This sequence joins TRBV19 and TRBJ2-3; 7 bases agree with TRBD1. This CDR3 has 12 residues. Per the germline V gene, CDR1 is LNHDA and CDR2 is SQIVND (reference sequence). The CDR3 region is CASSPRVGTAKF. CDR3 DNA: TGTGCCAGTAGTCCCCGAGTTGGGACAGCTAAATTT.

The sample holds a few counts of this clonotype. V gene TRBV3-1 combines with J gene TRBJ2-5; unclear D gene. From germline, CDR1 is LGHDT and CDR2 YNNKEL (reference sequence). V dropped 4 bases and J dropped 1 base, with 10 bases sitting between them. The CDR3 spans 14 residues. The DNA of the CDR3 is TGTGCCAGCAGCCCCAGCGAAGGCCAAGAGACCCAGTACTTC. This sequence encodes CASSPSEGQETQYF.

This clonotype was observed a handful of times. The V call is TRBV12-3 or TRBV12-4, the J call TRBJ2-3, with D unclear. The V end was cut by 6 bases, the J end by 0 bases, with 13 bases between. The CDR3 has 15 amino acids. CDR3 protein: CASRTSGSSTDTQYF. CDR3 nucleotide sequence: TGTGCCAGCAGAACCTCCGGGTCTAGCACAGATACGCAGTATTTT.

This chain uses TRBV12-3 or TRBV12-4 with TRBJ1-1; D is possibly TRBD1 (5 bases). CDR3 length: 14 amino acids. V was trimmed by 6 bases and J by 3 bases, leaving 14 bases between them. The CDR3 here is CASSPGQGHTEAFF. DNA of the CDR3: TGTGCCAGCAGCCCCGGCCAGGGCCACACTGAAGCTTTCTTT.

This clonotype showed up just once. CDR3 bases: TGTGCCAGCAGCGCACGGTCGACAGCACCCTATGGCTACACCTTC. This gives the protein CASSARSTAPYGYTF. The V gene is TRBV5-6, the J gene TRBJ1-2; weak D call: TRBD1 (5 bases). Germline CDR1 SGHDT, CDR2 YYEEEE. This CDR3 has 15 residues. The V end lost 4 bases, the J end lost 4 bases, and 17 bases lay between the germline ends.

This clonotype was counted at least ten times. The rearrangement links TRBV15 to TRBJ2-7, with D unresolved. The length of the CDR3 is 15 residues. The germline V gene has CDR1 LNHNV and CDR2 YYDKDF (reference sequence). V was pared by 0 bases and J by 1 base, with 10 bases between. Written as DNA, the CDR3 is TGTGCCACCAGCAGAGATATTGCGGAGTCCTACGAGCAGTACTTC. Translated: CATSRDIAESYEQYF. Variable domain in full (rest from reference TRBV15 and TRBJ2-7): DAMVIQNPRYQVTQFGKPVTLSCSQTLNHNVMYWYQQKSSQAPKLLFHYYDKDFNNEADTPDNFQSRRPNTSFCFLDIRSPGLGDTAMYLCATSRDIAESYEQYFGPGTRLTVT.

This clonotype has only a few counts. This chain uses TRBV30 with TRBJ2-7; possibly TRBD1 or TRBD2 for D (6 bases each). The CDR3 consists of 15 residues. The ends were cut back, 1 base at V and 2 bases at J, with 15 bases in the middle. The V gene's germline CDR1 is GTSNPN and CDR2 SVGIG (reference sequence). The chain's CDR3 is CAWSEPYGGTYEQYF. CDR3 coding DNA: TGTGCCTGGAGTGAGCCGTACGGGGGCACCTACGAGCAGTACTTC.

The chain joins TRBV5-1 to TRBJ2-1; tentatively, D is TRBD2 (5 bases). From germline, CDR1 is SGHRS and CDR2 YFSETQ. This CDR3 is built from 17 residues. The V and J ends lost 1 base and 0 bases respectively, with 14 bases between them. The CDR3 loop reads CASSLLLRTLSYNEQFF. CDR3 nucleotide sequence: TGCGCCAGCAGCTTGTTACTACGGACTCTCTCCTACAATGAGCAGTTCTTC.

The chain uses TRBV20-1 and TRBJ2-7, with no clear D. Germline loops: CDR1 DFQATT, CDR2 SNEGSKA (reference sequence). The ends were cut back, 2 bases at V and 7 bases at J, with 9 bases in the middle. The CDR3 loop spans 11 amino acids. The CDR3 sequence: CSARWDSEQYF. In nucleotides, the CDR3 is TGCAGTGCTAGATGGGATTCAGAGCAGTACTTC.

Comments on this clonotype: A much larger clone is a single base away; this may be a read error. The chain couples TRBV7-9 to TRBJ2-7, with a tentative D call TRBD2 (6 bases). Per germline, CDR1 SEHNR and CDR2 FQNEAQ (reference sequence). Trimming removed 5 bases from V and 5 bases from J, with 16 bases in between. This CDR3 is built from 14 residues. CDR3 sequence reads: CASSPSQGGHEQYF. DNA of the CDR3: TGTGCCAGCAGCCCGTCTCAGGGAGGTCACGAGCAGTACTTC.

The rearrangement uses TRBV6-2 or TRBV6-3 and TRBJ1-5; TRBD1 matches 9 bases. The CDR3 is 14 residues long. The germline V gene encodes CDR1 MNHEY and CDR2 SVGEGT. J lost 3 bases, V lost 6 bases, and 3 bases had no gene match. The CDR3 loop is CASRSQGANQPQHF. The CDR3 DNA reads TGTGCCAGCAGATCACAGGGGGCCAATCAGCCCCAGCATTTT.

The chain carries TRBV6-5 and TRBJ1-2; TRBD1 aligns across 7 bases. The CDR3 runs to 15 residues. The germline V gene has CDR1 MNHEY and CDR2 SVGAGI. The trim removed 0 bases at V and 4 bases at J, leaving 5 bases unmatched. CDR3 residues: CASSYSRQGSYGYTF. The CDR3 DNA follows: TGTGCCAGCAGTTACTCGCGACAGGGAAGCTATGGCTACACCTTC.

CDR3 amino acids: CASRERLTGPLRSDYGYTF. CDR3 in DNA: TGTGCCAGCAGGGAGAGATTGACAGGCCCTCTTCGTTCCGACTATGGCTACACCTTC. This chain links TRBV6-5 with TRBJ1-2; D possibly corresponds to TRBD1 (6 bases). CDR3 length equals 19 residues. With 6 bases removed from V and 3 bases from J, the gap between germline ends came to 29 bases. The germline CDR1 and CDR2 sequences are MNHEY and SVGAGI.

The chain is built from TRBV11-3 and TRBJ2-7; 10 bases line up with TRBD1. The germline gives CDR1 SGHNT, CDR2 YENEEA. The J segment lost 5 bases and the V segment lost 3 bases, leaving 7 bases of the junction unmatched. This CDR3 spans 15 amino acids. CDR3 bases: TGTGCCAGCAGCTTCAGTAGGGACAGGGGACACGAGCAGTACTTC. This translates into CASSFSRDRGHEQYF.

The table lists this clonotype with many counts. V gene TRBV9 combines with J gene TRBJ2-3; 10 nucleotides align to TRBD2. The CDR3 has 16 amino acids. The V segment lost 4 bases and the J segment 4 bases; nucleotides outside the gene matches: 9. Per germline, CDR1 SGDLS and CDR2 YYNGEE. CDR3 protein: CASSLWPSGGADTQYF. CDR3 nucleotides: TGTGCCAGCAGCTTATGGCCAAGCGGGGGGGCAGATACGCAGTATTTT.